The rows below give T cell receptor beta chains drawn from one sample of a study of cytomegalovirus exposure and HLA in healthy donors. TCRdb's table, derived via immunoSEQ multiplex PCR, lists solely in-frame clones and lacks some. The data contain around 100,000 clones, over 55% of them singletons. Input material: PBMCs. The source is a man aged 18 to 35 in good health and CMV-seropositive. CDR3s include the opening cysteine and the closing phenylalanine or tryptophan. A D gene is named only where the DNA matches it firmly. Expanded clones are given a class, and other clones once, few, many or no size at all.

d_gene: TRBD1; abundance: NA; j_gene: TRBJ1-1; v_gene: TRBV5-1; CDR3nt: TGCGCCAGCAGCTTGGGGGACAGGGTGGGGAACACTGAAGCTTTCTTT; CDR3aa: CASSLGDRVGNTEAFF
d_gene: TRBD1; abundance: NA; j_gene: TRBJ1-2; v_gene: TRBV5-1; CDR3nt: TGCGCCAGCAGCTCCTTGGACAGGGGGCCCATACAGAGCGGCTACACCTTC; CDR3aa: CASSSLDRGPIQSGYTF
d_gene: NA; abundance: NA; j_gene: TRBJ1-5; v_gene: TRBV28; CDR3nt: TGTGCCAGCAGTTTTAGAGGGCTGGGCAATCAGCCCCAGCATTTT; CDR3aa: CASSFRGLGNQPQHF
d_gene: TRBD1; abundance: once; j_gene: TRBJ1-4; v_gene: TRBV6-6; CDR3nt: TGTGCCAGCAGTTACTCGACAGGGGGGACTAATGAAAAACTGTTTTTT; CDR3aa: CASSYSTGGTNEKLFF
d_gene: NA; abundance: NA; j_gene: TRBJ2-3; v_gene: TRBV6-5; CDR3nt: TGTGCCAGCAGGAGAGGTAGCACAGATACGCAGTATTTT; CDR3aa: CASRRGSTDTQYF
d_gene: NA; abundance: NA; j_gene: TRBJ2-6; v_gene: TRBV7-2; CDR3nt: TGTGCCAGCAGCTTAGTGGGCTCAGCCTCTGGGGCCAACGTCCTGACTTTC; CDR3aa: CASSLVGSASGANVLTF
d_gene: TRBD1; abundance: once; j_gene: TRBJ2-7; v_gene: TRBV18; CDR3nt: TGTGCCAGCTCACCATCCCAAAACGGACAGGACGAGCAGTACTTC; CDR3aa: CASSPSQNGQDEQYF
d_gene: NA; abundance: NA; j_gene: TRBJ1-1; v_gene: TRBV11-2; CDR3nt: TGTGCCAGCAGCTCCCGGGGAGGAGGCACTGAAGCTTTCTTT; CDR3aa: CASSSRGGGTEAFF
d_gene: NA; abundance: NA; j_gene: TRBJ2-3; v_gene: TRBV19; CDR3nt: TGTGCCAGTAGGCCCAGCGGCACAGATACGCAGTATTTT; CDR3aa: CASRPSGTDTQYF
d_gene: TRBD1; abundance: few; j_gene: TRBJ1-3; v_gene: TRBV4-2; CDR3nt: TGTGCCAGCAGCCAAGATTTACCGGACAGGGGAAACACCATATATTTT; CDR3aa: CASSQDLPDRGNTIYF
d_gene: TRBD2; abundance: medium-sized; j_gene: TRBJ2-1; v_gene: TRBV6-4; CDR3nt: TGTGCCAGCAGTGAACGAGGGACTAGCGGGGGGGATGAGCAGTTCTTC; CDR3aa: CASSERGTSGGDEQFF
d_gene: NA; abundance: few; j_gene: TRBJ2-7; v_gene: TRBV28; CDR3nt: TGTGCCAGCAGGCGAACCGGGAGCTACGAGCAGTACTTC; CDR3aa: CASRRTGSYEQYF
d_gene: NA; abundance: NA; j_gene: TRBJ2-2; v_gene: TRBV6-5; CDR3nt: TGTGCCAGCGGTAGGGGGAGTGTCACCGGGGAGCTGTTTTTT; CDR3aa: CASGRGSVTGELFF